This T cell receptor beta chain was sequenced for a study of blood T cell repertoires in COVID-19. As for the study in general: T cells, B-cell-depleted T cells, or PBMCs supplied cDNA or gDNA.

Researchers sorted participants into cohorts using their self-reported clinical history. This table comes from immunoSEQ multiplex PCR, and its TCRdb copy is limited to in-frame clones, with some not included. The data show about 300,000 clones, around 91% seen once. This CDR3 has 15 amino acids. Germline trimming cut 4 bases from V and 5 bases from J; bases unmatched to any gene: 8. Per the germline V gene, CDR1 is MNHEY and CDR2 is SVGAGI. This rearrangement joins TRBV6-5 to TRBJ1-2, with 9 positions matching TRBD1. This sequence was found in a woman between 18 and 30 years old with acute COVID-19. The sequencing input was PBMCs or T cells enriched from blood (not recorded which). CDR3 DNA sequence: TGTGCCAGCAGTTTAACCGGGACAGGGATATATGGCTACACCTTC. This sequence encodes CASSLTGTGIYGYTF.